The 19 T cell receptor beta chains listed next were all sequenced from one sample in a study of T cell responses to AZD1222 COVID-19 vaccine. Sequencing was performed with immunoSEQ multiplex PCR; in TCRdb, only in-frame clones are kept and a portion is missing. This table has about 150,000 clones, over 80% appearing once. The material was peripheral blood, obtained 28 days after the second AZD1222 dose. The origin of the receptors is an adult who received the AZD1222 COVID-19 vaccine.

The chain combines TRBV12-5 with TRBJ2-1, with 8 bases lining up with TRBD1. Germline V CDR1 and CDR2: LGHNT, FRNRAP. The length of the CDR3 is 13 residues. The junction had 4 bases not matched to a gene; V was cut back by 6 bases and J by 6 bases. CDR3 residues: CASGSGQVNEQFF. CDR3 coding DNA: TGTGCTAGTGGGTCGGGACAGGTCAATGAGCAGTTCTTC.

CDR3: CARSFRDRGQETQYF. The CDR3 bases are TGTGCCAGAAGCTTCCGGGACAGGGGACAAGAGACCCAGTACTTC. The V call is TRBV5-3, the J call TRBJ2-5, with 10 bases matching TRBD1. TRBV5-3 carries the ORF label, with uncertain function. J lost 2 bases, V lost 2 bases, and 3 bases had no gene match. The CDR3 covers 15 residues.

This chain uses TRBV19 with TRBJ2-2, with 8 bases that match TRBD1. CDR3 length equals 12 residues. Germline assignment: CDR1 LNHDA and CDR2 SQIVND (reference sequence). Losses at the gene ends were 9 bases for V and 8 bases for J; bases not matched to a gene: 5. The CDR3 bases are TGTGCCAGCAGACAGGGGATGGGGGAGCTGTTTTTT. Translation gives CASRQGMGELFF.

This clone appeared a single time. This sequence joins TRBV5-1 and TRBJ1-2; 8 bases are shared with TRBD1. CDR3 length: 14 amino acids. V was pared by 6 bases and J by 4 bases, with 8 bases of the junction left unmatched. Germline loops: CDR1 SGHRS, CDR2 YFSETQ. CDR3 DNA sequence: TGCGCCAGCACAAGGGACAGGTCGTCCTATGGCTACACCTTC. Encoded protein: CASTRDRSSYGYTF.

The J gene is TRBJ2-3, the V gene TRBV29-1; 7 positions agree with TRBD1. Germline trimming cut 4 bases from V and 4 bases from J; bases unmatched to any gene: 8. This CDR3 has 14 amino acids. Germline assignment: CDR1 SQVTM and CDR2 ANQGSEA. The CDR3 DNA reads TGCAGCGTTGCGGAACAGGGGAGATCAGATACGCAGTATTTT. Translating it yields CSVAEQGRSDTQYF.

V and J are TRBV28 and TRBJ1-3; no definite D call. CDR3 length equals 15 residues. The V end was cut by 5 bases, the J end by 9 bases, with 20 bases between. The germline V gene encodes CDR1 MDHEN and CDR2 SYDVKM. The CDR3 reads CASSPIPVVSATIYF. The DNA of the CDR3 is TGTGCCAGCAGTCCCATACCGGTTGTGTCGGCCACCATATATTTT.

The V call is TRBV6-2 or TRBV6-3, the J call TRBJ1-6; 10 bases line up with TRBD1. The CDR3 is 18 amino acids. Germline loops: CDR1 MNHEY, CDR2 SVGEGT. Losses at the gene ends were 2 bases for V and 6 bases for J; bases not matched to a gene: 10. The CDR3 loop is CASSYGQTGGDRNSPLHF. For the CDR3, the DNA is TGTGCCAGCAGTTACGGCCAGACAGGGGGCGATCGTAATTCACCCCTCCACTTT.

This clone was found once. The chain recombines TRBV6-4 with TRBJ2-1; 10 nucleotides agree with TRBD1. Germline trimming cut 6 bases from V and 4 bases from J; bases unmatched to any gene: 6. The CDR3 has 15 residues. The germline V gene encodes CDR1 MRHNA and CDR2 SNTAGT. CDR3 DNA sequence: TGTGCCAGCAGCGTTGACAGGGGGCTATACAATGAGCAGTTCTTC. This gives the protein CASSVDRGLYNEQFF.

CDR3 region: CASSFRTGNTEAFF. The DNA for the CDR3 is TGTGCCAGCAGCTTTAGGACAGGGAACACTGAAGCTTTCTTT. This sequence joins TRBV7-2 and TRBJ1-1; 7 bases are shared with TRBD1. Germline V gives CDR1 SGHTA, CDR2 FQGNSA. The CDR3 spans 14 residues. V lost 3 bases, J lost 1 base, and 2 bases stayed unmatched.

The rearrangement joins TRBV7-9 to TRBJ1-2; possibly TRBD1 for D (6 bases). Trimming removed 3 bases at V and 2 bases at J, with 13 bases between. From germline, CDR1 is SEHNR and CDR2 FQNEAQ (reference sequence). The CDR3 sequence is 15 residues long. The CDR3 reads CASSFPGGGNYGYTF. DNA for the CDR3: TGTGCCAGCAGCTTCCCCGGAGGGGGGAACTATGGCTACACCTTC.

The J gene is TRBJ1-5, the V gene TRBV3-1 (or the pseudogene TRBV3-2); D is uncertain. V was trimmed by 3 bases and J by 3 bases, leaving 9 bases between them. The CDR3 contains 14 residues. CDR1 and CDR2 from the germline V gene are LGHDT and YNNKEL (reference sequence). The CDR3 sequence: CASSHRADNQPQHF. In DNA, the CDR3 is TGTGCCAGCAGCCATCGTGCGGACAATCAGCCCCAGCATTTT.

The V call is TRBV7-2, the J call TRBJ1-1; no firm D call. CDR3 length: 13 amino acids. Per germline, CDR1 SGHTA and CDR2 FQGNSA. Deletions cut 2 bases from V and 7 bases from J, with 11 bases between. The CDR3 protein is CASSLLLGIEAFF. Written as DNA, the CDR3 is TGTGCCAGCAGCTTACTTCTGGGAATTGAAGCTTTCTTT.

The chain is built from TRBV5-4 and TRBJ1-3, with 7 bases that match TRBD1. The CDR3 runs 16 residues. Per the germline V gene, CDR1 is SGHNT and CDR2 is YYREEE (reference sequence). V shed 4 bases and J 4 bases; nucleotides not matched to a gene: 11. Written as DNA, the CDR3 is TGTGCCAGCAGCCGAACAGGGGCCGGATTAGGAAACACCATATATTTT. This translates into CASSRTGAGLGNTIYF. The full variable domain, completed using reference TRBV5-4 and TRBJ1-3, is ETGVTQSPTHLIKTRGQQVTLRCSSQSGHNTVSWYQQALGQGPQFIFQYYREEENGRGNFPPRFSGLQFPNYSSELNVNALELDDSALYLCASSRTGAGLGNTIYFGEGSWLTVV.

This rearrangement joins TRBV5-1 to TRBJ1-2, with a weak D call TRBD1 (5 bases). The CDR3 has 16 residues. The V gene's germline CDR1 is SGHRS and CDR2 YFSETQ. V was pared by 3 bases and J by 8 bases, with 23 bases between. The chain's CDR3 is CASSSQDTGTAEGYTF. The CDR3 DNA is TGCGCCAGCAGCTCACAAGACACCGGGACGGCAGAGGGCTACACCTTC.

This sequence joins TRBV9 and TRBJ1-2, with no clear D. Trimming took 3 bases from V and 8 from J, leaving 20 bases between them. In germline, CDR1 is SGDLS, CDR2 YYNGEE. The CDR3 has 15 residues. The CDR3 sequence is CASSGLLGWGGGYTF. The DNA of the CDR3 is TGTGCCAGCAGCGGCCTTCTCGGTTGGGGAGGAGGCTACACCTTC.

This rearrangement joins TRBV3-1 (or the pseudogene TRBV3-2) to TRBJ1-2, with D maybe TRBD1 (5 bases). The CDR3 consists of 16 residues. V lost 0 bases, J lost 8 bases, and 19 bases lay in between. In germline, CDR1 is LGHDT, CDR2 YNNKEL (reference sequence). The CDR3 sequence is CASSQDRGRDTFGYTF. CDR3 in DNA: TGTGCCAGCAGCCAAGATCGCGGCAGGGATACCTTCGGCTACACCTTC.

This clone appeared a few times. The chain carries TRBV4-1 and TRBJ1-6; D uncertain. This CDR3 contains 18 residues. CDR1 is MGHRA and CDR2 is YSYEKL in the germline V gene. V dropped 2 bases and J dropped 7 bases, with 21 bases sitting between them. Here the CDR3 reads CASSQPNFIGRTNSPLHF. CDR3 nucleotides: TGCGCCAGCAGCCAACCCAATTTTATAGGACGGACCAATTCACCCCTCCACTTT.

The chain joins TRBV4-2 to TRBJ2-2; maybe TRBD2 (6 bases). Trimming removed 5 bases from V and 2 bases from J, with 15 bases in between. This CDR3 has 16 residues. Germline CDR1 reads LGHNA; CDR2 reads YNFKEQ. The CDR3 region has the DNA TGTGCCAGCAGCGGAGCCCGGGAGCCCAACACCGGGGAGCTGTTTTTT. Protein sequence: CASSGAREPNTGELFF.

The genes are TRBV12-3 or TRBV12-4 and TRBJ1-1; D uncertain. The V gene lost 1 base and the J gene lost 6 bases, with 6 bases spanning the gap. The length of the CDR3 is 12 residues. This chain's CDR3 is CASSLVRSEAFF. The CDR3 region has the DNA TGTGCCAGCAGTTTAGTGAGGTCTGAAGCTTTCTTT.